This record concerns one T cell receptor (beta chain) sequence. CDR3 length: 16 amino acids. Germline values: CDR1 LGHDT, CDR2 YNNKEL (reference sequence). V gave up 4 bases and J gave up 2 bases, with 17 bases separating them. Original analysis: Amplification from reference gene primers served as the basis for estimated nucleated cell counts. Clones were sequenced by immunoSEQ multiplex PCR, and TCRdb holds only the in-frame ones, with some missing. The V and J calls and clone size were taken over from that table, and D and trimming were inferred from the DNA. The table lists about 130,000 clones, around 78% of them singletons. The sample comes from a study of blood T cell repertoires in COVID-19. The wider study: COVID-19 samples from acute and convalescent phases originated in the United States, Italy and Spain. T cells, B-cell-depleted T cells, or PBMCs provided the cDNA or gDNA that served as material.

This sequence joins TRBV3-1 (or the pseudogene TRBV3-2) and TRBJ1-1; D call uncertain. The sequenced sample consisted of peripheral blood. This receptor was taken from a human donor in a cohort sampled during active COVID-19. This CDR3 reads CASSLRDFEGNTEAFF. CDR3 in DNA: TGTGCCAGCAGCCTACGAGATTTTGAGGGAAACACTGAAGCTTTCTTT.